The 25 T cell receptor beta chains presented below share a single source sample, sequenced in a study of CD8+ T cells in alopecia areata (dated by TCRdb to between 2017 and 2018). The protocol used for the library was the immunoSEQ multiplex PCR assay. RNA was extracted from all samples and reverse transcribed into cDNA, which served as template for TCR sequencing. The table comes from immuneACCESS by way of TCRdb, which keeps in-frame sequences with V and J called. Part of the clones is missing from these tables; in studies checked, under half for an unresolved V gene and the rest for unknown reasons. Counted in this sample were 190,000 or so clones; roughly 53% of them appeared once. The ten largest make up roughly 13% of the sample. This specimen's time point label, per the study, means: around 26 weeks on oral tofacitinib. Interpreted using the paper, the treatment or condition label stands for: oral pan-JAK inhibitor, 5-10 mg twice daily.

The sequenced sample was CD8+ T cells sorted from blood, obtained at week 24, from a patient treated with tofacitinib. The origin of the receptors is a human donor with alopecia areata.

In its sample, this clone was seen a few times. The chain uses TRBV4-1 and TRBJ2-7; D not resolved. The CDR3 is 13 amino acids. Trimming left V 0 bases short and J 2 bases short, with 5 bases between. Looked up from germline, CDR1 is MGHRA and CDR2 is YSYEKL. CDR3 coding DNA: TGCGCCAGCAGCCAAGAAGTACCCTACGAGCAGTACTTC. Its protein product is CASSQEVPYEQYF.

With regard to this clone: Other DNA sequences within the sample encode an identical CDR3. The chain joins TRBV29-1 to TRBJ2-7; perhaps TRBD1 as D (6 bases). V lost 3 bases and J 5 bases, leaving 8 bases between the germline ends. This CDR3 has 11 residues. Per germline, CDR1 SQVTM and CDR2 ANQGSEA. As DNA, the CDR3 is TGCAGCGTTGATAGGGGGAACGAGCAGTACTTC. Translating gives CSVDRGNEQYF.

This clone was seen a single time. CDR3 region: CSVVGSGESIQYF. The CDR3 DNA reads as TGCAGCGTTGTCGGCAGTGGGGAAAGCATTCAGTACTTC. This chain uses TRBV29-1 with TRBJ2-4; D call uncertain. The CDR3 loop spans 13 amino acids. The V end lost 4 bases, the J end lost 9 bases, and 16 bases lay between the germline ends. Germline assignment: CDR1 SQVTM and CDR2 ANQGSEA.

In DNA form, the CDR3 reads TGCGCCAGCAGCCCCGACTCCTACGAGCAGTACTTC. Its protein is CASSPDSYEQYF. V and J are TRBV5-1 and TRBJ2-7; D not certain. The V and J ends lost 4 bases and 0 bases respectively, with 5 bases between them. The V gene's germline CDR1 is SGHRS and CDR2 YFSETQ. This CDR3 comprises 12 residues.

CDR3 region: CASRGHLETQYF. The CDR3 DNA sequence: TGCGCCAGCAGGGGACATTTAGAGACCCAGTACTTC. The chain recombines TRBV4-1 with TRBJ2-5, with D tentatively TRBD1 (6 bases). Germline V lookup: CDR1 MGHRA, CDR2 YSYEKL. The V gene lost 6 bases and the J gene lost 4 bases, with 9 bases spanning the gap. CDR3 length equals 12 residues.

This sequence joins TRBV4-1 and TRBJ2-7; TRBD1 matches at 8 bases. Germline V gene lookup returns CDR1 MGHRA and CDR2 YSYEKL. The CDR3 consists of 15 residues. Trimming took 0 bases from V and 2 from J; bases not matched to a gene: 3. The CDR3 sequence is CASSQEGRGPYEQYF. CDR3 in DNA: TGCGCCAGCAGCCAAGAAGGCAGGGGGCCCTACGAGCAGTACTTC.

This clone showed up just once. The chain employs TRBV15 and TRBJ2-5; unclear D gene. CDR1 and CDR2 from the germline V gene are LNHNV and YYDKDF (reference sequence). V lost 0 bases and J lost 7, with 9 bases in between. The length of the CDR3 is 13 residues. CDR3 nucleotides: TGTGCCACCAGCAGAGAGGGCCGAGGGACCCAGTACTTC. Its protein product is CATSREGRGTQYF. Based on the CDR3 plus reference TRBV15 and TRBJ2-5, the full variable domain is DAMVIQNPRYQVTQFGKPVTLSCSQTLNHNVMYWYQQKSSQAPKLLFHYYDKDFNNEADTPDNFQSRRPNTSFCFLDIRSPGLGDTAMYLCATSREGRGTQYFGPGTRLLVL.

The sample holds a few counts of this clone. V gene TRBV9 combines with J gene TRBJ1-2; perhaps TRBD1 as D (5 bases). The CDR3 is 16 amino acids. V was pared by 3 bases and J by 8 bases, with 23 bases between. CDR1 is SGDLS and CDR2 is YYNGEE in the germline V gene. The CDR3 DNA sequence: TGTGCCAGCAGCGCCTCCTCCGGGACTCAAAAGCGGGGCTACACCTTC. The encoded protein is CASSASSGTQKRGYTF.

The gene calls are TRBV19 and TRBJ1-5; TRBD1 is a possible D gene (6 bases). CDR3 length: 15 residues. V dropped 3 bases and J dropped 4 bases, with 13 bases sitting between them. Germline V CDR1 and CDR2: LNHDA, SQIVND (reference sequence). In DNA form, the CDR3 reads TGTGCCAGTAGTATTTGGAGGGGGTCGAATCAGCCCCAGCATTTT. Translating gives CASSIWRGSNQPQHF.

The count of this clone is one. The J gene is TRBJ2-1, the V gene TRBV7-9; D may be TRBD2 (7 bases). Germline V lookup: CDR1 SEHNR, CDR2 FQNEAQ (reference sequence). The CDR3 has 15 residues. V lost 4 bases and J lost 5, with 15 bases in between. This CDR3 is CASSSPGGTNNEQFF. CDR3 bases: TGTGCCAGCAGCTCTCCGGGGGGCACAAACAATGAGCAGTTCTTC.

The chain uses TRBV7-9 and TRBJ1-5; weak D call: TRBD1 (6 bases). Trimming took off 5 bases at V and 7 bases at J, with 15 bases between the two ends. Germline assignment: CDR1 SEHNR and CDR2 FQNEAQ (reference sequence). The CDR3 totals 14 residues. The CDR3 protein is CASSPGQIAQPQHF. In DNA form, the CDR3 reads TGTGCCAGCAGCCCAGGACAGATCGCCCAGCCCCAGCATTTT.

CDR3 loop: CASSLGPQKPQHF. The CDR3 bases are TGCGCCAGCAGCTTGGGACCTCAGAAGCCCCAGCATTTT. The V gene is TRBV5-1, the J gene TRBJ1-5; no firm D call. Trimming left V 0 bases short and J 8 bases short, with 9 bases between. The CDR3 extends over 13 amino acids. CDR1 and CDR2 from the germline V gene are SGHRS and YFSETQ. The full variable domain, completed using reference TRBV5-1 and TRBJ1-5, is KAGVTQTPRYLIKTRGQQVTLSCSPISGHRSVSWYQQTPGQGLQFLFEYFSETQRNKGNFPGRFSGRQFSNSRSEMNVSTLELGDSALYLCASSLGPQKPQHFGDGTRLSIL.

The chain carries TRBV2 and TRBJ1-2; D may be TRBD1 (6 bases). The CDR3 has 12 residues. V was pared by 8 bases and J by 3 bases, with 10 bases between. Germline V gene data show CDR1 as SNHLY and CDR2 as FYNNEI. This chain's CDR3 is CASLDSYYGYTF. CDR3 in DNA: TGTGCCAGCCTGGACAGCTACTATGGCTACACCTTC.

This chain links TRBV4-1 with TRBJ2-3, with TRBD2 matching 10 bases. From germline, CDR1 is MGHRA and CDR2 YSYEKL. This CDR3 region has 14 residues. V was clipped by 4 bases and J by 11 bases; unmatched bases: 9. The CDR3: CASSPSGLARRQYF. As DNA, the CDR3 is TGCGCCAGCAGCCCCTCGGGACTAGCGAGACGGCAGTATTTT.

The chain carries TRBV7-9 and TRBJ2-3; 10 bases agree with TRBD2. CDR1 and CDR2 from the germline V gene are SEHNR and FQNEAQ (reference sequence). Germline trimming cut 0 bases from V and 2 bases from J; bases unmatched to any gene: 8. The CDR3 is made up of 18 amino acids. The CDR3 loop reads CASSLARLAGAPTDTQYF. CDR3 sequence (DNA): TGTGCCAGCAGCTTAGCAAGGCTAGCGGGGGCCCCCACAGATACGCAGTATTTT.

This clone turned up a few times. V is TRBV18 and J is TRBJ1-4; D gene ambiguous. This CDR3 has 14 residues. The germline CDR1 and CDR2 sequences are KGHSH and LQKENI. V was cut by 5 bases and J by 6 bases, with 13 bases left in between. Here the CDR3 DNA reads TGTGCCAGCTCAACTTCTCCGGGAGATGAAAAACTGTTTTTT. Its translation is CASSTSPGDEKLFF. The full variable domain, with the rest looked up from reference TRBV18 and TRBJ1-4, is NAGVMQNPRHLVRRRGQEARLRCSPMKGHSHVYWYRQLPEEGLKFMVYLQKENIIDESGMPKERFSAEFPKEGPSILRIQQVVRGDSAAYFCASSTSPGDEKLFFGSGTQLSVL.

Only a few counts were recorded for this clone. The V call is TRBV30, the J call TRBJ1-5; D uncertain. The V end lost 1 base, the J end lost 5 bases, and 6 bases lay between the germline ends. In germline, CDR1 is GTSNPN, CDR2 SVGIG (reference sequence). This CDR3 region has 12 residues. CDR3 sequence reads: CAWSAYDQPQHF. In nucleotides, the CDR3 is TGTGCCTGGAGTGCCTATGATCAGCCCCAGCATTTT.

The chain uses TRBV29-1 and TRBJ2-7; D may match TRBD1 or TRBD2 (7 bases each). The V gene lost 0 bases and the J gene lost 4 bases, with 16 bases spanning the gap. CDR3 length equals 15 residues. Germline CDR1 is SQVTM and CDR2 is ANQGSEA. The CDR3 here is CSVEDRQGGPYEQYF. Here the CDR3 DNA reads TGCAGCGTTGAAGATCGACAGGGAGGGCCATACGAGCAGTACTTC.

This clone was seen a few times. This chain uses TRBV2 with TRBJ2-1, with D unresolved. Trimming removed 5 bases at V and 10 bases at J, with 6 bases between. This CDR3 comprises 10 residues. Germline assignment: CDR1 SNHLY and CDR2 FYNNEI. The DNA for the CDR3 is TGTGCCAGCAGTTCTTTCGAGCAGTTCTTC. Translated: CASSSFEQFF.

DNA of the CDR3: TGTGCCAGCAGCATGACAGGGGGCTCAAATGAGCAGTTCTTC. Protein product: CASSMTGGSNEQFF. The chain combines TRBV2 with TRBJ2-1; 10 bases match TRBD1. Germline CDR1 and CDR2: SNHLY and FYNNEI. V was clipped by 6 bases and J by 7 bases; unmatched bases: 6. The CDR3 consists of 14 residues. The whole variable domain, filled in from reference TRBV2 and TRBJ2-1, reads EPEVTQTPSHQVTQMGQEVILRCVPISNHLYFYWYRQILGQKVEFLVSFYNNEISEKSEIFDDQFSVERPDGSNFTLKIRSTKLEDSAMYFCASSMTGGSNEQFFGPGTRLTVL.

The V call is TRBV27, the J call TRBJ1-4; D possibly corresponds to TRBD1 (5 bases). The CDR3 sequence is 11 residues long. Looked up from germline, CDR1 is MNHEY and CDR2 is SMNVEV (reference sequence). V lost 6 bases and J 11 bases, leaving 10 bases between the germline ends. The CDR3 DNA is TGTGCCAGCAGCGGGGGAGGGAAACTGTTTTTT. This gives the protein CASSGGGKLFF.

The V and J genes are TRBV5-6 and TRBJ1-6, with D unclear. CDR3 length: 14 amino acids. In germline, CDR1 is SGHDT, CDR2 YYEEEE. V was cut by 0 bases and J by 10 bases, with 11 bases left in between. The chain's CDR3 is CASSLEIGSSPLHF. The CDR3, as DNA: TGTGCCAGCAGCTTGGAGATCGGTAGCTCACCCCTCCACTTT.

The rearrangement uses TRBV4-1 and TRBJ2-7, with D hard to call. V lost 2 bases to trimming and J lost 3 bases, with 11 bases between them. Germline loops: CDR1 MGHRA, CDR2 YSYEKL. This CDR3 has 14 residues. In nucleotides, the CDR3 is TGCGCCAGCAGCCAACGGGTTCCTAGCTACGAGCAGTACTTC. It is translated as CASSQRVPSYEQYF.

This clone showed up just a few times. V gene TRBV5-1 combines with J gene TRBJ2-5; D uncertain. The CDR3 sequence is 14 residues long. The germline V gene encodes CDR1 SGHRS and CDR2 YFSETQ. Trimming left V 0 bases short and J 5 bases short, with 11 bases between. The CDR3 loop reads CASSLAGFTETQYF. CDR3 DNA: TGCGCCAGCAGCTTGGCGGGCTTTACTGAGACCCAGTACTTC.

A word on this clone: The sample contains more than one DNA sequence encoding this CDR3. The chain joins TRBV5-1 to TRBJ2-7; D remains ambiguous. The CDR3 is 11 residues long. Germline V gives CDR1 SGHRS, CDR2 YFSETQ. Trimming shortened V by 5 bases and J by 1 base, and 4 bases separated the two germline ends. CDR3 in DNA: TGCGCCAGCAGGTCTTCCTACGAGCAGTACTTC. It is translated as CASRSSYEQYF.